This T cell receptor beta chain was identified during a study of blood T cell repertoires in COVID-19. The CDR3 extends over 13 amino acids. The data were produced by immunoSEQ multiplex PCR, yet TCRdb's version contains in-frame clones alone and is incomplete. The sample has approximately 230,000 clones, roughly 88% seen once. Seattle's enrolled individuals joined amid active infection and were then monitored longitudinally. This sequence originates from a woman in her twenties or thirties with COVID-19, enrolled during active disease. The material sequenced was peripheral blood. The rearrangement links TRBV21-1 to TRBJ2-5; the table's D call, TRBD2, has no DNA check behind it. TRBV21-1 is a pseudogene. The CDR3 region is CASSVGGRETQYF. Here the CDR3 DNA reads TGTGCCAGCAGCGTGGGGGGAAGGGAGACCCAGTACTTC.